This TCR beta chain was sequenced during a study of shared clonotypes between healthy human individuals. Overall study results and limits: Larger estimated richness was generally recorded for naive subsets relative to memory subsets. Unshared clonotypes carried lower generation probabilities than those common to all four donors.

Germline CDR1 is GTSNPN and CDR2 is SVGIG (reference sequence). CDR3 length equals 14 residues. Trimming removed 4 bases from V and 2 bases from J, with 13 bases in between. Method: immunoSEQ multiplex PCR; TCRdb's copy keeps in-frame clones and lacks some. The sample has roughly 2,300,000 clones, around 92% seen once. About this clone itself: Antigen unknown.

Healthy and HIV-negative, the adult donors had no recent acute infections or vaccinations. The receptor's source is a man aged 18-30 years in good health. Some clones in this sample may be carry-over from other donors' samples. Sequences were obtained from naive CD4+ T cells from PBMCs. Subset specified: CD45RA+ positively selected. This chain links TRBV30 with TRBJ2-3; no clear D. CDR3 DNA: TGTGCCTGGACCGACGGTCAAGTCACAGATACGCAGTATTTT. This sequence encodes CAWTDGQVTDTQYF.